Listed here is a single TCR beta chain. What it binds is not known. The data were taken from a study of cytomegalovirus exposure and HLA in healthy donors. The overall study: Inside one of the first data releases sat roughly 80 million unique TCRs taken from HLA-typed donors. Findings and limits, study-wide: Sequence variants that were highly shared formed a cluster that was likely a sequencing artifact. Generally TCR sequences proved uncommon, though certain public TCRs appeared in numerous donors.

13 Jbeta primers and 60 Vbeta primers were used for the PCR. Generated by immunoSEQ multiplex PCR, the TCRdb table keeps only in-frame clones and is missing some. This repertoire shows about 120,000 clones, 70% to 80% found once; its top ten account for 4%. Germline CDR1 is SQVTM and CDR2 is ANQGSEA. This CDR3 is 16 amino acids long. Germline trimming cut 1 base from V and 1 base from J; bases unmatched to any gene: 7. The sequence derives from a middle-aged man in good health and CMV-seropositive. The sequencing input was PBMCs. The chain carries TRBV29-1 and TRBJ2-1; 7 bases are a match to TRBD2. DNA for the CDR3: TGCAGCGTTGAAGGCGGGAGTCACGAGTCCTACAATGAGCAGTTCTTC. Protein sequence: CSVEGGSHESYNEQFF.